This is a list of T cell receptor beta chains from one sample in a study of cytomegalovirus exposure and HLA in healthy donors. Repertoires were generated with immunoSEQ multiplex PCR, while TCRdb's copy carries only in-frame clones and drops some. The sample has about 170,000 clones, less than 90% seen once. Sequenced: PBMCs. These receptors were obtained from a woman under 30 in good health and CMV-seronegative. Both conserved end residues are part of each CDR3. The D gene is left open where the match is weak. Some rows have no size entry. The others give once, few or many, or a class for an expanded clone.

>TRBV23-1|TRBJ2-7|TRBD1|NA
TGCGCCAGCAGTCCGGGACAGCGAACCTACGAGCAGTACTTC
CASSPGQRTYEQYF
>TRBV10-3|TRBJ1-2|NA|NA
TGTGCCATCAGTGAGTCGGGGGGTTACTATGGCTACACCTTC
CAISESGGYYGYTF
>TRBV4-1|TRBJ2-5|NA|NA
TGCGCCAGCAGCCAAGTGGTCCTAAACCAAGAGACCCAGTACTTC
CASSQVVLNQETQYF
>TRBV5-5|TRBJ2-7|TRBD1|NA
TGTGCCAGCAGCTTGGCCCCTGCAGGGGGCTTATACTACGAGCAGTACTTC
CASSLAPAGGLYYEQYF
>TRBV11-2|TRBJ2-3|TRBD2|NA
TGTGCCAGCAGCTTAGTAGCGGGGCACACAGATACGCAGTATTTT
CASSLVAGHTDTQYF
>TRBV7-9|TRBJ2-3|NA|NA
TGTGCCAGCAGCTTTCACGGAGGGACAGATACGCAGTATTTT
CASSFHGGTDTQYF
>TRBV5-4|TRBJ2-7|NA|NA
TGTGCCAGCAGCCCAGGATGGGCCGAGCAGTACTTC
CASSPGWAEQYF
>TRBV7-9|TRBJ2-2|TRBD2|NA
TGTGCCAGCAGCCCTACTGCGGGGGGCGATAGCACCGGGGAGCTGTTTTTT
CASSPTAGGDSTGELFF
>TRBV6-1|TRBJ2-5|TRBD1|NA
TGTGCCAGCAGTGAAGGAGGATTGGGCAGGGGGCTAGAGACCCAGTACTTC
CASSEGGLGRGLETQYF
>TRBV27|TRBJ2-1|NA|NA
TGTGCCAGCAGTTTTGGGAGCTACAATGAGCAGTTCTTC
CASSFGSYNEQFF
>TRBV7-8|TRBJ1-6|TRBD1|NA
TGTGCCAGCAGCGGAACAGGGGCTATAGGGTATAATTCACCCCTCCACTTT
CASSGTGAIGYNSPLHF
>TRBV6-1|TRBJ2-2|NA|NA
TGTGCCAGCAGTGAGGATTGGGGGGCCGGGGAGCTGTTTTTT
CASSEDWGAGELFF
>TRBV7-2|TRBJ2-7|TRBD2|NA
TGTGCCAGCACCTGGGGGGCTAGGGCACTAGCGGGAGGCACCTACGAGCAGTACTTC
CASTWGARALAGGTYEQYF
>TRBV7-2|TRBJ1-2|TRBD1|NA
TGTGCCAGCAGCCGCGCGACAGGGAACTATGGCTACACCTTC
CASSRATGNYGYTF
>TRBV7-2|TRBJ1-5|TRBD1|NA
TGTGCCAGCAGCTTAGTAGCAGGGGGCCCTAATCAGCCCCAGCATTTT
CASSLVAGGPNQPQHF
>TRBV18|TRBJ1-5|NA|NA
TGTGCCAGCTCACCACCGGGCAGCACCTACCCTAAGTCGTATAGCAATCAGCCCCAGCATTTT
CASSPPGSTYPKSYSNQPQHF
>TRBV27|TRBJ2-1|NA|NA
TGTGCCAGCAGTTTAGGCAGGGTCCATGAGCAGTTCTTC
CASSLGRVHEQFF
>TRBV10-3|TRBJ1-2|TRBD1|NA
TGTGCCATCCGGGACAGTGCTAACTATGGCTACACCTTC
CAIRDSANYGYTF
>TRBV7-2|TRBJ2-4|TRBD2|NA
TGTGCCAGCAGCGGGGGACTAGCGGGAGCTACCAAAAACATTCAGTACTTC
CASSGGLAGATKNIQYF
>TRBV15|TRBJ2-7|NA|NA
TGTGCCACCAGCAGAGATTTCAGTGGGCAAGGCGAGCAGTACTTC
CATSRDFSGQGEQYF
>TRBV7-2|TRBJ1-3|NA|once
TGTGCCAGCAGCTCTATGACAGCCTCTGGAAACACCATATATTTT
CASSSMTASGNTIYF
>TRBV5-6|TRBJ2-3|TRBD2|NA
TGTGCCAGCAGCTGGGGACTAGAGGAAAGCACAGATACGCAGTATTTT
CASSWGLEESTDTQYF